Shown below are 32 T cell receptor beta chains from a single sample sequenced in a study of blood T cell repertoires in COVID-19. The table came from immunoSEQ multiplex PCR; TCRdb's copy has only in-frame clones and leaves some out. This table has roughly 280,000 clones, about nine tenths appearing once. The sample comprised PBMCs or T cells enriched from blood (not recorded which). The receptor set was obtained from a woman between 50 and 59 years old who had recovered from COVID-19.

In DNA, the CDR3 is TGTGCCTGGAGTGGGAGGACGTTAGGCGAGCAGTACTTC. Translated: CAWSGRTLGEQYF. This chain joins TRBV30 and TRBJ2-7; the D gene is possibly TRBD2 (5 bases). Germline values: CDR1 GTSNPN, CDR2 SVGIG (reference sequence). Trimming took 1 base from V and 6 from J, leaving 13 bases between them. The length of the CDR3 is 13 residues.

The genes are TRBV28 and TRBJ1-2, with 8 bases aligning to TRBD1. The germline V gene has CDR1 MDHEN and CDR2 SYDVKM. The CDR3 length is 16 residues. With 3 bases clipped from V and 4 bases from J, the junction kept 10 bases outside the gene matches. CDR3 DNA: TGTGCCAGCAGTTTTCCCGGGACAGGAAGACGCTATGGCTACACCTTC. Protein product: CASSFPGTGRRYGYTF.

V gene TRBV7-8 combines with J gene TRBJ1-6, with 8 bases fitting TRBD1. CDR3 length equals 16 residues. Germline V lookup: CDR1 SGHVS, CDR2 FQNEAQ. The trim removed 1 base at V and 4 bases at J, leaving 3 bases unmatched. The CDR3 is CASSLVGTGYNSPLHF. The CDR3 region has the DNA TGTGCCAGCAGCTTAGTCGGGACAGGTTATAATTCACCCCTCCACTTT.

This rearrangement joins TRBV25-1 to TRBJ2-1; 11 nucleotides align to TRBD2. The CDR3 is made up of 15 amino acids. The V gene's germline CDR1 is MGHDK and CDR2 SYGVNS. Trimming removed 6 bases from V and 7 bases from J; junction bases left unmatched: 8. CDR3 protein: CASSPRASGRNEQFF. CDR3 coding DNA: TGTGCCAGCAGCCCAAGGGCTAGCGGGAGGAATGAGCAGTTCTTC. Combining the CDR3 with reference TRBV25-1 and TRBJ2-1 gives the whole variable domain EADIYQTPRYLVIGTGKKITLECSQTMGHDKMYWYQQDPGMELHLIHYSYGVNSTEKGDLSSESTVSRIRTEHFPLTLESARPSHTSQYLCASSPRASGRNEQFFGPGTRLTVL.

The chain uses TRBV6-5 and TRBJ2-1, with a weak D call TRBD2 (5 bases). Trimming removed 3 bases at V and 0 bases at J, with 12 bases between. The germline CDR1 and CDR2 sequences are MNHEY and SVGAGI. The CDR3 covers 16 residues. CDR3 DNA: TGTGCCAGCAGTTATCTAGCCGAGAGCTCCTACAATGAGCAGTTCTTC. The encoded protein is CASSYLAESSYNEQFF.

The chain couples TRBV5-4 to TRBJ2-3, with TRBD2 identical over 12 bases. This CDR3 is built from 17 residues. Germline V gene lookup returns CDR1 SGHNT and CDR2 YYREEE (reference sequence). Trimming removed 4 bases from V and 1 base from J; junction bases left unmatched: 7. The CDR3 loop reads CASSPTSGSFRTDTQYF. For the CDR3, the DNA is TGTGCCAGCAGCCCGACTAGCGGGAGCTTTCGCACAGATACGCAGTATTTT.

This clone was observed a single time. CDR3 sequence reads: CASSLRGLATNEKLFF. The CDR3, as DNA: TGTGCCAGCAGTTTACGCGGACTCGCAACTAATGAAAAACTGTTTTTT. The V and J genes are TRBV28 and TRBJ1-4; D remains ambiguous. CDR1 is MDHEN, CDR2 SYDVKM, per germline. The CDR3 is made up of 16 amino acids. V was pared by 2 bases and J by 0 bases, with 10 bases between. Variable domain in full (rest from reference TRBV28 and TRBJ1-4): DVKVTQSSRYLVKRTGEKVFLECVQDMDHENMFWYRQDPGLGLRLIYFSYDVKMKEKGDIPEGYSVSREKKERFSLILESASTNQTSMYLCASSLRGLATNEKLFFGSGTQLSVL.

CDR3 protein: CASSPSDRSYEQYF. The CDR3 DNA reads TGTGCCAGCTCACCGTCGGACAGATCCTACGAGCAGTACTTC. This chain connects TRBV18 to TRBJ2-7; tentatively, D is TRBD1 (6 bases). Germline V gives CDR1 KGHSH, CDR2 LQKENI. The CDR3 covers 14 residues. Trimming took off 3 bases at V and 1 base at J, with 10 bases between the two ends.

The genes are TRBV27 and TRBJ1-5, with a tentative D call TRBD1 (6 bases). Germline CDR1 and CDR2: MNHEY and SMNVEV (reference sequence). The CDR3 length is 14 residues. The V end was cut by 7 bases, the J end by 6 bases, with 16 bases between. CDR3 sequence: CASTTGGGGQPQHF. The DNA for the CDR3 is TGTGCCAGCACCACTGGGGGGGGCGGTCAGCCCCAGCATTTT.

V gene TRBV5-1 combines with J gene TRBJ2-5; weak D call: TRBD2 (6 bases). V lost 1 base, J lost 3 bases, and 7 bases lay in between. Germline-derived CDR1 and CDR2 are SGHRS and YFSETQ. The CDR3 contains 13 residues. CDR3 sequence: CASSLTGEETQYF. The CDR3, as DNA: TGCGCCAGCAGCTTGACGGGGGAAGAGACCCAGTACTTC.

The V call is TRBV18, the J call TRBJ2-5; D gene ambiguous. Germline V gives CDR1 KGHSH, CDR2 LQKENI. This CDR3 is 13 amino acids long. V gave up 2 bases and J gave up 5 bases, with 9 bases separating them. The CDR3 is CASSPGLHETQYF. Here the CDR3 DNA reads TGTGCCAGCTCACCAGGGCTCCACGAGACCCAGTACTTC.

Remarks on this clone: Additional DNA sequences in this sample encode the identical CDR3. The chain has TRBV6-5 and TRBJ1-5; 9 bases match TRBD1. Germline-derived CDR1 and CDR2 are MNHEY and SVGAGI. The trim removed 6 bases at V and 4 bases at J, leaving 1 base unmatched. The CDR3 is 13 amino acids. CDR3 nucleotide sequence: TGTGCCAGCAGGACAGGGGGTAATCAGCCCCAGCATTTT. Residues: CASRTGGNQPQHF.

The chain recombines TRBV11-2 with TRBJ1-4, with 8 bases identical to TRBD1. The CDR3 has 14 residues. Trimming took 5 bases from V and 2 from J; bases not matched to a gene: 1. Germline CDR1 and CDR2: SGHAT and FQNNGV. As DNA, the CDR3 is TGTGCCAGCAGCACAGGGGGTACTAATGAAAAACTGTTTTTT. Its translation is CASSTGGTNEKLFF.

The V gene is TRBV6-2 or TRBV6-3, the J gene TRBJ2-3; 7 bases agree with TRBD1. There are 13 residues in the CDR3. CDR1 and CDR2 (germline): MNHEY, SVGEGT. Trimming cost V 7 bases and J 8 bases; bases outside gene matches: 9. CDR3 sequence: CASTPTGARTQYF. For the CDR3, the DNA is TGTGCCAGCACCCCTACAGGGGCCCGTACGCAGTATTTT.

The V and J genes are TRBV5-1 and TRBJ1-4; 7 bases fit TRBD1. V lost 4 bases to trimming and J lost 5 bases; unmatched junction nucleotides: 5. The CDR3 totals 14 residues. Germline CDR1 is SGHRS and CDR2 is YFSETQ. The CDR3 bases are TGCGCCAGCAGCACCGGGACAGCGAATGAAAAACTGTTTTTT. It encodes CASSTGTANEKLFF.

V and J are TRBV9 and TRBJ1-2; 8 bases agree with TRBD1. The V and J ends lost 7 bases and 0 bases, in that order; junction bases with no gene match: 8. This CDR3 spans 15 amino acids. Germline loops: CDR1 SGDLS, CDR2 YYNGEE. The CDR3 region is CASGLDREANYGYTF. CDR3 nucleotides: TGTGCCAGCGGCCTGGACAGGGAGGCTAACTATGGCTACACCTTC.

This clone came up once. This chain uses TRBV9 with TRBJ1-6; D unclear. V was clipped by 0 bases and J by 7 bases, with 8 bases between them. Germline V CDR1 and CDR2: SGDLS, YYNGEE. The CDR3 is 14 amino acids. CDR3 coding DNA: TGTGCCAGCAGCGTAGCTACCGTAAATTCACCCCTCCACTTT. Its translation: CASSVATVNSPLHF.

This chain links TRBV27 with TRBJ2-1, with TRBD2 identical over 7 bases. J lost 5 bases, V lost 3 bases, and 7 bases had no gene match. The germline CDR1 and CDR2 sequences are MNHEY and SMNVEV (reference sequence). The CDR3 is made up of 15 amino acids. CDR3 region: CASSFTPGRDNEQFF. The CDR3 nucleotides read TGTGCCAGCAGTTTTACGCCAGGGAGGGACAATGAGCAGTTCTTC.

The chain is built from TRBV29-1 and TRBJ1-2; 10 bases are a match to TRBD1. V lost 3 bases, J lost 4 bases, and 5 bases stayed unmatched. The CDR3 has 14 residues. Germline V CDR1 and CDR2: SQVTM, ANQGSEA. In nucleotides, the CDR3 is TGCAGCGTTGAGGGACAGGGGTTGACCTATGGCTACACCTTC. It codes for CSVEGQGLTYGYTF.

This chain connects TRBV2 to TRBJ2-1; D is unclear. Per germline, CDR1 SNHLY and CDR2 FYNNEI. This CDR3 is 13 amino acids long. V gave up 8 bases and J gave up 2 bases, with 10 bases separating them. The CDR3 DNA reads TGTGCCAGCGGTGGAGATCCCTACAATGAGCAGTTCTTC. Protein sequence: CASGGDPYNEQFF.

In its sample, this clone was seen once. V and J are TRBV28 and TRBJ1-5; possible D gene TRBD1, 6 bases. The V end lost 7 bases, the J end lost 0 bases, and 16 bases lay between the germline ends. The CDR3 loop spans 16 amino acids. Germline V gene data show CDR1 as MDHEN and CDR2 as SYDVKM. CDR3 in DNA: TGTGCCAGCAAAAATGACAGGCTTTATAGCAATCAGCCCCAGCATTTT. Protein sequence: CASKNDRLYSNQPQHF.

This clone turned up a few times. This rearrangement joins TRBV20-1 to TRBJ2-7, with no clear D. V lost 3 bases and J lost 6, with 9 bases in between. The length of the CDR3 is 11 residues. Germline lookup yields CDR1 DFQATT and CDR2 SNEGSKA (reference sequence). The CDR3 loop is CSASKAAEQYF. DNA for the CDR3: TGCAGTGCTAGTAAGGCGGCCGAGCAGTACTTC.

DNA for the CDR3: TGTGCCAGTAGAGTCCAGGGCAATGGCTACACCTTC. This codes for CASRVQGNGYTF. The V and J genes are TRBV19 and TRBJ1-2; TRBD1 might be the D (5 bases). Germline CDR1 reads LNHDA; CDR2 reads SQIVND (reference sequence). V was cut by 6 bases and J by 6 bases, with 11 bases left in between. The CDR3 has 12 residues.

The rearrangement uses TRBV7-9 and TRBJ2-3, with 7 bases aligning to TRBD1. Germline CDR1 reads SEHNR; CDR2 reads FQNEAQ (reference sequence). J lost 5 bases, V lost 1 base, and 3 bases had no gene match. This CDR3 has 14 amino acids. The CDR3, as DNA: TGTGCCAGCAGCTTAGACAGGGGTGAAGATACGCAGTATTTT. This codes for CASSLDRGEDTQYF.

The chain has TRBV5-4 and TRBJ2-7; weak D call: TRBD1 (6 bases). Germline-derived CDR1 and CDR2 are SGHNT and YYREEE (reference sequence). This CDR3 has 14 residues. V shed 3 bases and J shed 4 bases, with 14 bases lying between them. The CDR3 DNA reads TGTGCCAGCAGCTCGACAGGAGAAAAGTACGAGCAGTACTTC. It codes for CASSSTGEKYEQYF. Full variable domain (rest looked up from reference TRBV5-4 and TRBJ2-7): ETGVTQSPTHLIKTRGQQVTLRCSSQSGHNTVSWYQQALGQGPQFIFQYYREEENGRGNFPPRFSGLQFPNYSSELNVNALELDDSALYLCASSSTGEKYEQYFGPGTRLTVT.

The chain recombines TRBV5-1 with TRBJ1-2; the match to TRBD1 covers 7 bases. Trimming took 6 bases from V and 5 from J; bases not matched to a gene: 7. CDR3 length: 13 residues. From germline, CDR1 is SGHRS and CDR2 YFSETQ. CDR3 coding DNA: TGCGCCAGCACCGGACAGGCGGGTTATGGCTACACCTTC. It yields the protein CASTGQAGYGYTF.

The V gene is TRBV11-3, the J gene TRBJ2-7, with TRBD1 matching over 9 bases. After removal of 1 base from V and 4 bases from J, the junction contained 5 bases not matched to a gene. CDR1 is SGHNT and CDR2 is YENEEA in the germline V gene. CDR3 length equals 15 residues. CDR3 DNA: TGTGCCAGCAGCTTAGGTATGGGACAGGGATACGAGCAGTACTTC. Translating it yields CASSLGMGQGYEQYF. The entire variable domain, with the rest obtained from reference TRBV11-3 and TRBJ2-7, is as follows: EAGVVQSPRYKIIEKKQPVAFWCNPISGHNTLYWYLQNLGQGPELLIRYENEEAVDDSQLPKDRFSAERLKGVDSTLKIQPAELGDSAVYLCASSLGMGQGYEQYFGPGTRLTVT.

This clone was counted only a few times. V and J are TRBV28 and TRBJ1-5; D is undetermined. Trimming removed 6 bases from V and 1 base from J, with 13 bases in between. There are 15 residues in the CDR3. From germline, CDR1 is MDHEN and CDR2 SYDVKM. The CDR3 reads CASSPIRRSNQPQHF. CDR3 nucleotide sequence: TGTGCCAGCAGCCCCATTAGGAGAAGCAATCAGCCCCAGCATTTT.

This chain uses TRBV5-4 with TRBJ2-7; D might be TRBD2 (5 bases). The V gene lost 2 bases and the J gene lost 0 bases, with 9 bases spanning the gap. The CDR3 totals 14 residues. CDR1 SGHNT and CDR2 YYREEE come from the germline V gene (reference sequence). The CDR3 DNA sequence: TGTGCCAGCAGCTTATTTGGACTCTCCTACGAGCAGTACTTC. This translates into CASSLFGLSYEQYF.

V gene TRBV7-8 combines with J gene TRBJ2-5, with TRBD2 matching over 15 bases. The CDR3 contains 17 residues. CDR1 is SGHVS, CDR2 FQNEAQ, per germline. Germline trimming cut 4 bases from V and 5 bases from J; bases unmatched to any gene: 8. The CDR3 DNA reads TGTGCCAGCAGCTCTGGACTAGCGGGAGGGTGGTATGAGACCCAGTACTTC. Protein sequence: CASSSGLAGGWYETQYF.

The chain links TRBV6-1 to TRBJ1-2; D is unresolved. This CDR3 region has 17 residues. CDR1 MNHNS and CDR2 SASEGT come from the germline V gene. V lost 2 bases to trimming and J lost 8 bases, with 24 bases between them. The DNA of the CDR3 is TGTGCCAGCAGTGAACCTCCCTTGCGAGTTGCGGGTTTGGGCTACACCTTC. Translating it yields CASSEPPLRVAGLGYTF.

The chain couples TRBV2 to TRBJ2-3; TRBD2 agrees at 10 bases. The CDR3 has 16 amino acids. Germline V gene data show CDR1 as SNHLY and CDR2 as FYNNEI. V was clipped by 6 bases and J by 2 bases; unmatched bases: 8. CDR3 sequence (DNA): TGTGCCAGCAGGGCGTCTAGCGGGAGTTTCACAGATACGCAGTATTTT. Translating gives CASRASSGSFTDTQYF.